The 15 T cell receptor beta chains reported below all come from one sample, sequenced in a study of cytomegalovirus exposure and HLA in healthy donors. The PCR had 60 Vbeta and 13 Jbeta primers. Clones were sequenced by immunoSEQ multiplex PCR, and TCRdb holds only the in-frame ones, with some missing. This table has about 120,000 clones, about 78% appearing once. The sequencing input was PBMCs. The receptor set was obtained from a woman between 35 and 50 years old in good health and CMV-seropositive.

The chain has TRBV7-2 and TRBJ2-7, with a weak D call TRBD2 (6 bases). The CDR3 extends over 13 amino acids. Germline V gene sequence: CDR1 SGHTA, CDR2 FQGNSA. V was clipped by 5 bases and J by 0 bases, with 8 bases between them. CDR3 DNA: TGTGCCAGCAGCGGCGGGGTCTCCTACGAGCAGTACTTC. It is translated as CASSGGVSYEQYF.

J is TRBJ2-3 and V is TRBV2; possibly TRBD2 for D (7 bases). CDR1 SNHLY and CDR2 FYNNEI come from the germline V gene. This CDR3 region has 14 residues. The V end was cut by 8 bases, the J end by 3 bases, with 15 bases between. This CDR3 reads CASQKGGPTDTQYF. The DNA of the CDR3 is TGTGCCAGCCAAAAGGGGGGGCCGACAGATACGCAGTATTTT. Looking up the rest from reference TRBV2 and TRBJ2-3 gives the full variable domain: EPEVTQTPSHQVTQMGQEVILRCVPISNHLYFYWYRQILGQKVEFLVSFYNNEISEKSEIFDDQFSVERPDGSNFTLKIRSTKLEDSAMYFCASQKGGPTDTQYFGPGTRLTVL.

The J gene is TRBJ2-7, the V gene TRBV7-2; the match to TRBD2 covers 9 bases. This CDR3 contains 15 residues. V shed 0 bases, J shed 3 bases, and the junction held 3 bases outside the gene matches. Germline CDR1 SGHTA, CDR2 FQGNSA. This chain's CDR3 is CASSLAAGGFYEQYF. The CDR3 DNA sequence: TGTGCCAGCAGCTTAGCGGCGGGGGGGTTCTACGAGCAGTACTTC.

The sample holds one count of this clone. The chain links TRBV5-6 to TRBJ1-1; no clear D gene. Trimming stripped 4 bases from V and 7 bases from J, with 14 bases between. CDR1 SGHDT and CDR2 YYEEEE come from the germline V gene. The CDR3 extends over 13 amino acids. CDR3 nucleotides: TGTGCCAGCAGCCGGGCTTCGGGGTTTGAAGCTTTCTTT. Its translation is CASSRASGFEAFF.

The rearrangement links TRBV7-9 to TRBJ2-2, with TRBD1 as a possible D gene (6 bases). Trimming shortened V by 3 bases and J by 7 bases, and 12 bases separated the two germline ends. Germline loops: CDR1 SEHNR, CDR2 FQNEAQ (reference sequence). This CDR3 region has 14 residues. The CDR3 DNA sequence: TGTGCCAGCAGCTTCTCAGGGGCAAGCGGGGAGCTGTTTTTT. It translates to CASSFSGASGELFF.

The chain couples TRBV10-3 to TRBJ1-2; 7 nucleotides agree with TRBD1. Germline values: CDR1 ENHRY, CDR2 SYGVKD. Trimming at V came to 6 bases and at J to 3 bases, leaving 4 bases not matched to a gene. The CDR3 has 13 residues. The CDR3 protein is CAIRGTVDYGYTF. CDR3 DNA sequence: TGTGCCATCAGAGGGACAGTAGACTATGGCTACACCTTC.

Only a few counts were recorded for this clone. The chain recombines TRBV7-9 with TRBJ1-3; D call uncertain. Germline CDR1 SEHNR, CDR2 FQNEAQ (reference sequence). Trimming left V 4 bases short and J 4 bases short, with 5 bases between. CDR3 length: 12 amino acids. The CDR3 DNA follows: TGTGCCAGCAGCTACATCGGAAACACCATATATTTT. This translates into CASSYIGNTIYF.

The J gene is TRBJ1-4, the V gene TRBV6-5; 8 bases line up with TRBD1. This CDR3 has 14 amino acids. After removal of 6 bases from V and 4 bases from J, the junction contained 4 bases not matched to a gene. CDR1 is MNHEY and CDR2 is SVGAGI in the germline V gene. The CDR3 loop reads CASSSGQGNEKLFF. CDR3 nucleotides: TGTGCCAGCAGCTCCGGACAGGGTAATGAAAAACTGTTTTTT.

The chain joins TRBV7-2 to TRBJ1-2; 9 bases are shared with TRBD1. J gave up 5 bases and V 5 bases, and 9 bases lay outside the gene matches. The CDR3 contains 15 residues. The germline CDR1 and CDR2 sequences are SGHTA and FQGNSA. The CDR3 nucleotides read TGTGCCAGCAGCAACCGGGACAGGGCCTTGTATGGCTACACCTTC. Protein: CASSNRDRALYGYTF.

This clone appeared once. J is TRBJ2-5 and V is TRBV10-1; D is perhaps TRBD2 (5 bases). This CDR3 has 13 residues. Trimming left V 7 bases short and J 4 bases short, with 13 bases between. CDR1 and CDR2 from the germline V gene are WNHNN and SYGVQD (reference sequence). The CDR3 DNA is TGCGCCAGCAAATCGGGAAGGTCAGAGACCCAGTACTTC. Its protein is CASKSGRSETQYF.

This clone was detected a few times. The chain couples TRBV10-1 to TRBJ1-5; tentatively, D is TRBD1 (5 bases). Germline-derived CDR1 and CDR2 are WNHNN and SYGVQD (reference sequence). CDR3 length: 14 residues. Trimming pared 3 bases from V and 7 bases from J, leaving 13 bases between. CDR3 loop: CASSDLQAWQPQHF. The DNA for the CDR3 is TGCGCCAGCAGTGATTTACAGGCATGGCAGCCCCAGCATTTT.

The rearrangement links TRBV2 to TRBJ1-1; 7 bases align to TRBD1. In germline, CDR1 is SNHLY, CDR2 FYNNEI. Trimming took 8 bases from V and 5 from J; bases not matched to a gene: 8. The CDR3 is made up of 13 amino acids. The CDR3 region is CASALQGETEAFF. The CDR3 region has the DNA TGTGCCAGCGCTTTGCAGGGGGAAACTGAAGCTTTCTTT.

This chain uses TRBV27 with TRBJ1-5; 7 bases are shared with TRBD1. CDR3 size: 12 residues. Germline V gene lookup returns CDR1 MNHEY and CDR2 SMNVEV (reference sequence). V lost 5 bases, J lost 5 bases, and 0 bases stayed unmatched. CDR3 sequence reads: CASSTGDQPQHF. CDR3 nucleotide sequence: TGTGCCAGCAGTACAGGGGATCAGCCCCAGCATTTT.

Turning to this clone: The germline gene is not matched at one end of the junction; a read error may be the cause. V is TRBV4-1 and J is TRBJ2-7; 8 bases align to TRBD1. CDR3 length equals 16 residues. Per germline, CDR1 MGHRA and CDR2 YSYEKL. The CDR3 bases are TGCGCCAGCAGCCAAGATTCCGGGACAGGTGCCTACGAGCAGTGCTTC. Its protein product is CASSQDSGTGAYEQCF.

There are a few counts of this clone. The chain recombines TRBV13 with TRBJ1-6, with TRBD1 matching 9 bases. The germline V gene has CDR1 PRHDT and CDR2 FYEKMQ (reference sequence). Trimming at V came to 3 bases and at J to 10 bases, leaving 7 bases not matched to a gene. This CDR3 spans 15 amino acids. CDR3 DNA sequence: TGTGCCAGCAGCTTCGAGGGACAGGGAATATCACCCCTCCACTTT. Its protein is CASSFEGQGISPLHF. Filled out from reference TRBV13 and TRBJ1-6, the complete variable domain reads AAGVIQSPRHLIKEKRETATLKCYPIPRHDTVYWYQQGPGQDPQFLISFYEKMQSDKGSIPDRFSAQQFSDYHSELNMSSLELGDSALYFCASSFEGQGISPLHFGNGTRLTVT.